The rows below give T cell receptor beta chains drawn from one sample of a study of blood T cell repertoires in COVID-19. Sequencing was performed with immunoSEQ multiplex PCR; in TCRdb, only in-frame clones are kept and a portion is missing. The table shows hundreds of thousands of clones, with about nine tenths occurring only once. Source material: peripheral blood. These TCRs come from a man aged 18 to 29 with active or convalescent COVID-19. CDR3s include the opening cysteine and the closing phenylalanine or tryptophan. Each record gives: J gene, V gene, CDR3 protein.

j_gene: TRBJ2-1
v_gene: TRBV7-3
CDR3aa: CASSSLAGGEYEQFF

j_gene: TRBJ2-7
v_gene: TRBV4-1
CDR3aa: CASSQVRQGTDEQYF

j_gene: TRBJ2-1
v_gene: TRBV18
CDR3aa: CASSPVGGVNEQFF

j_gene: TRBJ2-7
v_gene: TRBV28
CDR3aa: CASTGGSSYEQYF

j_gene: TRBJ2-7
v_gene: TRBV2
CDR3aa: CASRETSGGLSYEQYF

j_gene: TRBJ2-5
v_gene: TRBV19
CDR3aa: CASSIVPGIRETQYF

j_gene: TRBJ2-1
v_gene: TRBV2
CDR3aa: CASRGTFKFF

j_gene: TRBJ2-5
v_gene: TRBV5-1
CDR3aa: CASSWGQGGETQYF

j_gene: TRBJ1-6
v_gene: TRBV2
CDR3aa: CARTGGGRPLHF

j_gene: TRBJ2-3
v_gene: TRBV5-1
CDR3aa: CASSSKVLAGGADTQYF

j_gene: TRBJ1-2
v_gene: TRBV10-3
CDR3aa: CAISEGTGGVGYTF

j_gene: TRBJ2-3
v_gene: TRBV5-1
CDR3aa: CASSNRAGVIGTDTQYF

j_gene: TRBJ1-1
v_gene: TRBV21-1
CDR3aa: CASTRGQNEAFF

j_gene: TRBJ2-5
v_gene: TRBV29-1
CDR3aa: CSVTLRGQETQYF

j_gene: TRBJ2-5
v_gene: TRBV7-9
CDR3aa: CASSFVQGLQETQYF

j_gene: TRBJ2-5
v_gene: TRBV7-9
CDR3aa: CASRSMRETQYF

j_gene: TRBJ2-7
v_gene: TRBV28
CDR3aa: CASSIAGVNYEQYF